A selection of T cell receptor beta chains follows, all from one sample in a study of identical twins. TCRdb recomputed calls from the 5' RACE reads with MiXCR, one row per CDR3 protein. The sample consists of about 240,000 distinct CDR3 sequences, 6% to 8.5% of them appearing once. These data were also reused for a study on yellow fever vaccine responses in identical twins.

Sequencing was performed on CD8+ T cells sorted from blood. The receptors here all came from a young woman in good health. CDR3s include the opening cysteine and the closing phenylalanine or tryptophan. A D gene is named only where the DNA matches it firmly. Part of the rows lack a size; the others show once, few, many or a class for expanded clones.

CSVGGGNSYEQYF,TGCAGCGTCGGTGGCGGGAACTCCTACGAGCAGTACTTC,-,TRBV29-1,many,TRBJ2-7
CASRPTGPSYNEQFF,TGTGCCAGCAGGCCTACAGGGCCATCCTACAATGAGCAGTTCTTC,-,TRBV11-2,few,TRBJ2-1
CASSLDREPKRGETQYF,TGCGCCAGCAGCTTGGACAGGGAGCCTAAGCGGGGAGAGACCCAGTACTTC,-,TRBV5-1,-,TRBJ2-5
CATSDFAGGLETQYF,TGTGCCACCAGTGATTTCGCAGGGGGTCTAGAGACCCAGTACTTC,TRBD1,TRBV24-1,few,TRBJ2-5
CASIWGTEAFF,TGTGCCAGCATTTGGGGGACTGAAGCTTTCTTT,-,TRBV6-1,-,TRBJ1-1
CASSQDMAGSSYNEQFF,TGTGCCAGCAGCCAAGATATGGCAGGGAGCTCCTACAATGAGCAGTTCTTC,-,TRBV3-1,-,TRBJ2-1
CASSTTGTEETQYF,TGTGCCAGCAGTACGACCGGGACCGAAGAGACCCAGTACTTC,-,TRBV28,-,TRBJ2-5
CASSPQSYNQPQHF,TGTGCCAGCAGCCCTCAGAGTTACAATCAGCCCCAGCATTTT,-,TRBV7-9,-,TRBJ1-5
CASSLGAPSGRLATDTQYF,TGTGCCAGCAGTTTAGGCGCCCCTAGCGGGAGGTTGGCCACAGATACGCAGTATTTT,TRBD2,TRBV12-3/TRBV12-4,few,TRBJ2-3
CATSDSTSGSYEQYF,TGTGCCACCAGTGATTCTACTAGCGGTTCCTACGAGCAGTACTTC,TRBD2,TRBV24-1,few,TRBJ2-7
CASSQDRQAFF,TGTGCCAGCAGCCAGGACAGGCAAGCTTTCTTT,TRBD1,TRBV7-9,few,TRBJ1-1
CASSDGSNTGELFF,TGCGCCAGCAGCGATGGCTCGAACACCGGGGAGCTGTTTTTT,-,TRBV10-1,-,TRBJ2-2
CASSRTGAEAFF,TGTGCCAGCAGCAGGACGGGAGCTGAAGCTTTCTTT,-,TRBV3-1,few,TRBJ1-1
CATSDSSQPQHF,TGTGCCACCAGTGATTCGTCGCAGCCCCAGCATTTT,-,TRBV24-1,few,TRBJ1-5
CASSSSGRKKFF,TGTGCCAGCAGTTCTAGCGGGAGAAAAAAGTTCTTC,TRBD2,TRBV27,few,TRBJ2-1
CASSPRLAGGPYEQYF,TGTGCCAGCAGCCCGAGACTAGCGGGAGGGCCCTACGAGCAGTACTTC,TRBD2,TRBV7-6,few,TRBJ2-7
CASTVGGTSYNEQFF,TGTGCCAGCACGGTGGGGGGGACCTCCTACAATGAGCAGTTCTTC,TRBD2,TRBV9,-,TRBJ2-1
CASSPPLAPGELFF,TGTGCCAGCAGCCCTCCGCTAGCGCCCGGGGAGCTGTTTTTT,-,TRBV7-9,-,TRBJ2-2
CASSTPGREDYSNQPQHF,TGTGCCAGTAGTACCCCGGGGAGGGAGGACTATAGCAATCAGCCCCAGCATTTT,-,TRBV19,-,TRBJ1-5
CASSSSSAGGPASYNEQFF,TGTGCCAGCAGCTCCAGCTCTGCGGGAGGGCCGGCCTCCTACAATGAGCAGTTCTTC,TRBD2,TRBV7-8,-,TRBJ2-1
CASSINRGERMNTEAFF,TGTGCCAGCAGCATCAACAGGGGGGAAAGGATGAACACTGAAGCTTTCTTT,TRBD1,TRBV7-6,many,TRBJ1-1
CASVGGDQTQYF,TGTGCCAGCGTGGGGGGGGACCAGACCCAGTACTTC,TRBD2,TRBV2,-,TRBJ2-5
CASSLGGTGGYTF,TGTGCCAGCAGCTTAGGGGGAACCGGTGGCTACACCTTC,-,TRBV11-2,few,TRBJ1-2
CASSPGVGYEQYF,TGTGCCAGCAGCCCAGGAGTGGGGTACGAGCAGTACTTC,-,TRBV7-9,many,TRBJ2-7
CASSPHTDTQYF,TGTGCCAGCAGTCCACACACAGATACGCAGTATTTT,-,TRBV27,many,TRBJ2-3
CASSEGLADNEQFF,TGTGCCAGCAGTGAGGGACTAGCGGACAATGAGCAGTTCTTC,TRBD2,TRBV25-1,few,TRBJ2-1
CASTPRTAKNIQYF,TGTGCCAGCACCCCAAGGACGGCCAAAAACATTCAGTACTTC,-,TRBV7-2,-,TRBJ2-4
CASSFELASNTGELFF,TGTGCCAGCAGTTTTGAACTAGCGTCGAACACCGGGGAGCTGTTTTTT,TRBD2,TRBV28,few,TRBJ2-2
CASSLLAGGPYNEQFF,TGTGCCAGCAGCTTACTAGCGGGGGGCCCATACAATGAGCAGTTCTTC,TRBD2,TRBV13,-,TRBJ2-1
CASTLAGYEQYF,TGTGCCAGCACTCTGGCCGGCTACGAGCAGTACTTC,-,TRBV28,-,TRBJ2-7
CASSQGQGAGQPQHF,TGTGCCAGCAGCCAGGGACAGGGGGCTGGTCAGCCCCAGCATTTT,TRBD1,TRBV3-1,-,TRBJ1-5
CASSYGGGNEQFF,TGTGCCAGCAGTTACGGGGGGGGCAATGAGCAGTTCTTC,TRBD2,TRBV6-5,few,TRBJ2-1
CSVEVEPGDTEAFF,TGCAGCGTTGAAGTGGAGCCGGGCGACACTGAAGCTTTCTTT,-,TRBV29-1,many,TRBJ1-1
CASSLSIGGSYGYTF,TGTGCCAGCAGTTTATCAATAGGGGGGAGCTATGGCTACACCTTC,-,TRBV27,few,TRBJ1-2
CASAAGAISDTQYF,TGTGCCAGCGCGGCGGGGGCCATCTCAGATACGCAGTATTTT,-,TRBV2,many,TRBJ2-3
CASSLQFGGTYNEQFF,TGTGCCAGCAGCTTACAATTCGGGGGAACTTACAATGAGCAGTTCTTC,-,TRBV7-7,-,TRBJ2-1
CASSMTGPNSYEQYF,TGTGCCAGCAGCATGACAGGGCCGAACTCCTACGAGCAGTACTTC,TRBD1,TRBV7-9,-,TRBJ2-7
CACSLARDRSYNEQFF,TGTGCCTGCAGCCTGGCCAGGGACAGGAGTTACAATGAGCAGTTCTTC,TRBD1,TRBV14,-,TRBJ2-1
CASSPGTSPNEQYF,TGCGCCAGCAGCCCCGGGACTAGTCCGAATGAGCAGTACTTC,TRBD2,TRBV10-2,few,TRBJ2-7
CAISGPTSPNPYEQYF,TGTGCCATCAGTGGACCGACTAGCCCCAACCCCTACGAGCAGTACTTC,TRBD2,TRBV10-3,few,TRBJ2-7
CASSPNSGSSYNEQFF,TGTGCCAGCAGCCCTAATAGCGGGAGCTCCTACAATGAGCAGTTCTTC,TRBD2,TRBV7-7,-,TRBJ2-1
CASSPERVVEKLFF,TGTGCCAGCAGTCCAGAGAGGGTGGTTGAAAAACTGTTTTTT,-,TRBV27,few,TRBJ1-4
CASRPRQSNQPQHF,TGTGCCAGCAGACCAAGACAGAGCAATCAGCCCCAGCATTTT,-,TRBV27,-,TRBJ1-5
CASSHSGAGGPNEQFF,TGCGCCAGCAGCCACTCCGGCGCGGGAGGGCCCAATGAGCAGTTCTTC,TRBD2,TRBV4-1,few,TRBJ2-1
CASSILLLPGELFF,TGTGCCAGTAGTATCCTTTTGCTCCCCGGGGAGCTGTTTTTT,-,TRBV19,-,TRBJ2-2
CASSEWGSTDTQYF,TGTGCCAGCAGTGAATGGGGGAGCACAGATACGCAGTATTTT,-,TRBV2,many,TRBJ2-3
CASSPELAPSYNEQFF,TGTGCCAGCAGCCCCGAGTTGGCACCCTCCTACAATGAGCAGTTCTTC,-,TRBV7-7,-,TRBJ2-1